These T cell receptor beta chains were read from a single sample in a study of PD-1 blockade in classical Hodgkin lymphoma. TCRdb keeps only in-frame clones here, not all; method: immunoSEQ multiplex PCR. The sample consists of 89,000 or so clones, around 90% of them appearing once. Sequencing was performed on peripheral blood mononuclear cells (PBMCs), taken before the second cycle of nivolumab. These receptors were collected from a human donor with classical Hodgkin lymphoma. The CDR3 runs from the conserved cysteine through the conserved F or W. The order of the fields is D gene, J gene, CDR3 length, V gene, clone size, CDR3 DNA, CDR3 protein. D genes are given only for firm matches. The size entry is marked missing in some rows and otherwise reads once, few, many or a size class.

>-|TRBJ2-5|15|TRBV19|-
TGTGCCAGTAGTATAGCCCGGGACGGACAAGAGACCCAGTACTTC
CASSIARDGQETQYF
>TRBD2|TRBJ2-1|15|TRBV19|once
TGTGCCAGTAGTATCACTAGCGGGAGGCATGATGAGCAGTTCTTC
CASSITSGRHDEQFF
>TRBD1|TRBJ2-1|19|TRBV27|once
TGTGCCAGCAGTCGCCCCGTCCCGGGACAGGGGTGGTCCTACAATGAGCAGTTCTTC
CASSRPVPGQGWSYNEQFF
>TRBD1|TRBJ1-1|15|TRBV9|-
TGTGCCAGCAGCGTATATGGGACAGGGAACACTGAAGCTTTCTTT
CASSVYGTGNTEAFF
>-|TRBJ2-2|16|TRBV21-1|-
TGTGCCAGCAGCAATTCCGGGACTAGCGGGAGTGGGGAGCTGTTTTTT
CASSNSGTSGSGELFF
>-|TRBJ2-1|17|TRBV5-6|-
TGTGCCAGCAGCCCTAACCGGGCCCCGGGGCCCTACAATGAGCAGTTCTTC
CASSPNRAPGPYNEQFF
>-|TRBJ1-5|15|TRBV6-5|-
TGTGCCAGCAGACAAGGGACAAGTAGCAATCAGCCCCAGCATTTT
CASRQGTSSNQPQHF
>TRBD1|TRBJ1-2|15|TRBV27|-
TGTGCCAGCAGTCCAGGACAGGGGGCGCGGTATGGCTACACCTTC
CASSPGQGARYGYTF
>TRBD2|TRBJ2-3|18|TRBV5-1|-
TGCGCCAGCAGCTTGGAGGGCGTGATAGCGGGGGGGACAGATACGCAGTATTTT
CASSLEGVIAGGTDTQYF
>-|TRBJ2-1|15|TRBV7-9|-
TGTGCCAGCAGCTCACCGATACGGGAGTCGAATGAGCAGTTCTTC
CASSSPIRESNEQFF
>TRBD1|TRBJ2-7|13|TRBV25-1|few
TGTGCCAGTTCCTCCGGGACAGGGGCCGAGCAGTACTTC
CASSSGTGAEQYF
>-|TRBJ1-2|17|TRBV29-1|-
TGCAGCGTTGTACACCCCGCCTCAACAGGGATTAACTATGGCTACACCTTC
CSVVHPASTGINYGYTF
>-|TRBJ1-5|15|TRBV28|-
TGTGCCAGCAGTAACAGACTTGGGTACAATCAGCCCCAGCATTTT
CASSNRLGYNQPQHF
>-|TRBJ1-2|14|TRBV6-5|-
TGTGCCAGCAGTTACAGGGCGGCGGGCCGCGGCTACACCTTC
CASSYRAAGRGYTF
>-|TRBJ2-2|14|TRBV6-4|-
TGTGCCAGCAGTGACTACGGATACACCGGGGAGCTGTTTTTT
CASSDYGYTGELFF
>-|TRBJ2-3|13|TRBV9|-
TGTGCCAGCGGTCTCGGAACCACAGATACGCAGTATTTT
CASGLGTTDTQYF
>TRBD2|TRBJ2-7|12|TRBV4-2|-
TGTGCCAGCAGCCAAGAGGGGCGGGAGGGGATCTTC
CASSQEGREGIF
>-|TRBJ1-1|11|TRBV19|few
TGTGCCAGTAGTAACTATCGTGAAGCTTTCTTT
CASSNYREAFF
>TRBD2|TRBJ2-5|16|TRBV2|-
TGTGCCAGCAGCCCAAGACTAGCGAGCCCTCAAGAGACCCAGTACTTC
CASSPRLASPQETQYF
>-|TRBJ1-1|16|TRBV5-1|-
TGCGCCAGCACCCCCCGGACGACAGTACCTACGAGGGGAGCTTTCTTT
CASTPRTTVPTRGAFF
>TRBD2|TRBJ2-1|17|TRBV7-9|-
TGTGCCAGCAGCTCCAATTTGGTCGGGACTAGGACACATGAGCAGTTCTTC
CASSSNLVGTRTHEQFF
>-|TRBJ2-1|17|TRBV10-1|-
TGCGCCAGCAGTAGGGCAAGGGGGGGCAGCTCCTACAATGAGCAGTTCTTC
CASSRARGGSSYNEQFF
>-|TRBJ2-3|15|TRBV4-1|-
TGCGCCAGCAGCCTTAGCGGCCTGAAGTCGGATACGCAGTATTTT
CASSLSGLKSDTQYF
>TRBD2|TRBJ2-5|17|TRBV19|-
TGTGCCAGTAGTCCTTCCTTTTTAGCGGGAGGGATAGAGACCCAGTACTTC
CASSPSFLAGGIETQYF
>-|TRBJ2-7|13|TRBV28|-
TGTGCCAGCAGTTTTCCCGGGACTGACGAGCAGTACTTC
CASSFPGTDEQYF
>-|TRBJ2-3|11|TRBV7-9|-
TGTGCCAGCAGCGTGACAGATACGCAGTATTTT
CASSVTDTQYF
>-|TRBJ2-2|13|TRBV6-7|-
TGTGCCAGCTATCCGGGCAACACCGGGGAGCTGTTTTTT
CASYPGNTGELFF
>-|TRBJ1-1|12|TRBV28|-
TGTGCCAGCAGTCTTGACAACGTAAAAGCTTTCTTT
CASSLDNVKAFF
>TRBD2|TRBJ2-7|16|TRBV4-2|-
TGTGCCAGCAGCCCGATTCAGCGGGAGGGCCGTTACGAGCAGTACTTC
CASSPIQREGRYEQYF
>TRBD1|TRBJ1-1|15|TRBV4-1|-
TGCGCCAGCAGCCACCGACAGGGATGGACCACTGAAGCTTTCTTT
CASSHRQGWTTEAFF